This T cell receptor (beta chain) appears in the sequencing data of a study of blood T cell repertoires in COVID-19. Here immunoSEQ multiplex PCR was the method, and the copy in TCRdb shows in-frame clones only, minus some. The sample carries 120,000 or so clones, around 90% recorded once. The CDR3 is 11 amino acids. The germline V gene has CDR1 SQVTM and CDR2 ANQGSEA. Trimming took 7 bases from V and 2 from J, leaving 9 bases between them. Input material: peripheral blood. This chain connects TRBV29-1 to TRBJ2-7; D is unclear. This TCR came from a human donor in a cohort sampled during active COVID-19. The CDR3 loop reads CSAGSTYEQYF. The CDR3 nucleotides are TGCAGCGCGGGTAGCACCTACGAGCAGTACTTC.